The 15 T cell receptor beta chains given below trace back to one sample, sequenced in a study of T cells after yellow fever vaccination. TCRdb passed the 5' RACE reads through MiXCR, listing each CDR3 protein once. Here the sample spans 300,000 to 400,000 distinct CDR3 sequences, 8.5% to 9% being singletons. The specimen comprised PBMCs, sampled on the day of the first yellow fever vaccination. Receptors originate from a young man who received the YFV17D yellow fever vaccine.

The V and J genes are TRBV7-2 and TRBJ1-4; D call uncertain. Trimming stripped 4 bases from V and 4 bases from J, with 10 bases between. Germline-derived CDR1 and CDR2 are SGHTA and FQGNSA. The CDR3 consists of 14 residues. CDR3 in amino acids: CASSSPADNEKLFF. The CDR3 region has the DNA TGTGCCAGCAGCTCGCCGGCAGATAATGAAAAACTGTTTTTT.

This clonotype was counted between two and nine times. J is TRBJ2-7 and V is TRBV10-3; 9 bases line up with TRBD1. Germline V gives CDR1 ENHRY, CDR2 SYGVKD. This CDR3 has 12 amino acids. V shed 7 bases and J 5 bases; nucleotides not matched to a gene: 3. CDR3 bases: TGTGCCATCAAGGACAGGGGCCACGAGCAGTACGTC. This encodes CAIKDRGHEQYV.

This clonotype appeared a few times. CDR3 sequence reads: CASSIHRTGPEVYYNEQFF. CDR3 DNA sequence: TGTGCCAGCAGTATCCATCGGACAGGGCCGGAGGTCTATTACAATGAGCAGTTCTTC. The chain links TRBV12-3 or TRBV12-4 to TRBJ2-1, with 8 bases lining up with TRBD1. The CDR3 totals 19 residues. With 5 bases clipped from V and 4 bases from J, the junction kept 19 bases outside the gene matches.

This clonotype was seen more than once but under ten times. The rearrangement uses TRBV10-3 and TRBJ2-1; 10 bases agree with TRBD2. The V segment lost 3 bases and the J segment 8 bases; nucleotides outside the gene matches: 7. In germline, CDR1 is ENHRY, CDR2 SYGVKD. The CDR3 length is 15 residues. The CDR3 reads CAISDLQRGGDEQFF. The CDR3 nucleotides read TGTGCCATCAGTGATTTACAGCGGGGGGGAGATGAGCAGTTCTTC.

This clonotype was seen repeatedly, ten times or more. The gene calls are TRBV4-1 and TRBJ2-1; D is ambiguous. Trimming left V 3 bases short and J 0 bases short, with 9 bases between. CDR3 length: 15 residues. Germline assignment: CDR1 MGHRA and CDR2 YSYEKL. This CDR3 is CASSQAGSSYNEQFF. The CDR3 DNA follows: TGCGCCAGCAGCCAGGCAGGTTCCTCCTACAATGAGCAGTTCTTC.

This clonotype was counted many times. This chain connects TRBV6-1 to TRBJ2-2; D not resolved. Germline CDR1 MNHNS, CDR2 SASEGT. Trimming removed 1 base from V and 5 bases from J, with 11 bases in between. The CDR3 is made up of 15 amino acids. The CDR3 sequence: CASSEVLAETGELFF. For the CDR3, the DNA is TGTGCCAGCAGTGAAGTCTTGGCGGAGACCGGGGAGCTGTTTTTT.

V gene TRBV7-2 combines with J gene TRBJ2-5; 8 nucleotides line up with TRBD2. There are 14 residues in the CDR3. CDR1 is SGHTA, CDR2 FQGNSA, per germline. V shed 5 bases and J 5 bases; nucleotides not matched to a gene: 7. CDR3 amino acids: CASSGQAGEETQYF. CDR3 DNA: TGTGCCAGCAGCGGACAAGCGGGGGAGGAGACCCAGTACTTC.

This clonotype was seen ten or more times. This chain links TRBV24-1 with TRBJ2-1; 9 bases agree with TRBD2. Germline V CDR1 and CDR2: KGHDR, SFDVKD. The CDR3 contains 14 residues. Trimming took 7 bases from V and 4 from J; bases not matched to a gene: 4. The CDR3 region is CATRVLAGYNEQFF. CDR3 coding DNA: TGTGCCACCAGAGTGCTAGCGGGGTACAATGAGCAGTTCTTC.

This clonotype was counted only a few times. The chain employs TRBV18 and TRBJ2-2; D gene uncertain. Germline V gene data show CDR1 as KGHSH and CDR2 as LQKENI. V lost 6 bases to trimming and J lost 0 bases, with 11 bases between them. CDR3 length equals 15 residues. Here the CDR3 DNA reads TGTGCCAGCTCTCCAGGAACAACGAACACCGGGGAGCTGTTTTTT. Protein product: CASSPGTTNTGELFF.

The chain is built from TRBV6-2 or TRBV6-3 and TRBJ2-2, with D perhaps being TRBD1 or TRBD2 (5 bases each). There are 15 residues in the CDR3. Germline CDR1 and CDR2: MNHEY and SVGEGT. Trimming shortened V by 6 bases and J by 3 bases, and 14 bases separated the two germline ends. CDR3 DNA: TGTGCCAGCAGAGAGCCCGGGACGGACACCGGGGAGCTGTTTTTT. Encoded protein: CASREPGTDTGELFF.

The chain is built from TRBV12-3 or TRBV12-4 and TRBJ2-6; a possible D gene is TRBD1 (5 bases). The CDR3 consists of 17 residues. Trimming pared 6 bases from V and 1 base from J, leaving 16 bases between. The CDR3 region is CASSLVGLRSGANVLTF. CDR3 nucleotide sequence: TGTGCCAGCAGCTTGGTGGGGCTTCGATCTGGGGCCAACGTCCTGACTTTC.

This clonotype was seen a handful of times. The gene calls are TRBV6-1 and TRBJ1-1; TRBD1 is a possible D gene (5 bases). The CDR3 runs 15 residues. V was pared by 6 bases and J by 0 bases, with 14 bases between. Germline-derived CDR1 and CDR2 are MNHNS and SASEGT. The CDR3 DNA is TGTGCCAGCAGGAACCACAGGACTTTGAACACTGAAGCTTTCTTT. It is translated as CASRNHRTLNTEAFF.

In its sample, this clonotype was seen a few times. This chain links TRBV2 with TRBJ2-7; D not certain. This CDR3 region has 11 residues. V shed 4 bases and J shed 4 bases, with 5 bases lying between them. Germline assignment: CDR1 SNHLY and CDR2 FYNNEI. CDR3 nucleotide sequence: TGTGCCAGCAGTGGCTCTTACGAGCAGTACGTC. As protein: CASSGSYEQYV.

The rearrangement uses TRBV29-1 and TRBJ2-3; 10 bases fit TRBD2. The germline V gene encodes CDR1 SQVTM and CDR2 ANQGSEA. The V gene end was trimmed by 6 bases and the J gene end by 2 bases; junction bases not matched to a gene: 17. The CDR3 contains 18 residues. The CDR3 nucleotides are TGCAGCGTCGCGTACGGAGGCCCAACTAGCGGGGTCACAGATACGCAGTATTTT. Its protein is CSVAYGGPTSGVTDTQYF.

This clonotype showed up many times. The CDR3 bases are TGTGCCAGCAGACGTCACCGGGACAGAATAGACGAGCAGTACTTC. Translation: CASRRHRDRIDEQYF. V usage is TRBV6-2 or TRBV6-3 and J usage is TRBJ2-7, with 7 bases identical to TRBD1. The germline V gene encodes CDR1 MNHEY and CDR2 SVGEGT. The CDR3 totals 15 residues. Trimming removed 6 bases from V and 5 bases from J; junction bases left unmatched: 13.